Each of the 21 T cell receptor beta chains below was sequenced from the same sample in a study of tumor-infiltrating lymphocytes in primary liver carcinoma. Both RNA and DNA were isolated together from around 20-30 mg of bulk tissue that had not been sorted. The authors made TCR beta cDNA from around 500 ng total RNA with a constant-region primer. Three nested multiplex PCR rounds, a slightly modified ARM-PCR method, built the TCR beta libraries. Researchers ran the first two PCR rounds for roughly 10 cycles each with TRBV1-TRBV30 forward primers and a C-beta reverse primer. TCRdb redid the calling of the multiplex PCR reads with MiXCR, one entry per CDR3 protein. The sample lists 100,000 or so distinct CDR3 sequences, around three quarters occurring once. What was sequenced was liver tumor tissue from sampling region 5. As for subset: tumor region T5, tumor centre. These receptors were taken from a woman aged 55-70 years with primary liver carcinoma and hepatitis B virus infection.

As regards this clonotype: A much larger clone lies one base from this, so it may be a read error. CDR3 loop: CVSSHGGAGTGELFF. DNA for the CDR3: TGTGTCAGCAGCCACGGAGGGGCCGGGACCGGGGAGCTGTTTTTT. V and J are TRBV28 and TRBJ2-2; a weak D match, TRBD2 (6 bases). CDR1 is MDHEN and CDR2 is SYDVKM in the germline V gene. This CDR3 contains 15 residues.

With regard to this clonotype: Germline is not matched at one junction end, which may reflect a read error. J is TRBJ2-2 and V is TRBV5-5; 7 nucleotides agree with TRBD1. CDR1 and CDR2 from the germline V gene are SGHKS and YYEKEE (reference sequence). The length of the CDR3 is 15 residues. CDR3 sequence (DNA): TGTACCAGCAGGGCCGGGACAGTGGACACCGGGGAGCTGTTTTTT. Translation: CTSRAGTVDTGELFF.

With regard to this clonotype: Mismatch with germline at one junction end may stem from a read error. J is TRBJ2-2 and V is TRBV12-3 or TRBV12-4, with TRBD2 matching 13 bases. The CDR3 totals 15 residues. The CDR3 protein is CASNQGLAGRGEPFF. In nucleotides, the CDR3 is TGTGCCAGCAATCAGGGACTAGCGGGACGTGGGGAGCCGTTTTTT.

There are many counts of this clonotype. The chain combines TRBV5-6 with TRBJ2-2; D gene ambiguous. Trimming shortened V by 0 bases and J by 5 bases, and 8 bases separated the two germline ends. The CDR3 is made up of 14 amino acids. CDR1 is SGHDT and CDR2 is YYEEEE in the germline V gene. The CDR3 sequence: CASSLAIVTGELFF. As DNA, the CDR3 is TGTGCCAGCAGCTTGGCAATTGTGACCGGGGAGCTGTTTTTT.

As regards this clonotype: Being one base from a much bigger clone, this may be a read error. The chain recombines TRBV28 with TRBJ2-7; D is uncertain. This CDR3 has 12 residues. Germline-derived CDR1 and CDR2 are MDHEN and SYDVKM. The CDR3 DNA follows: TGTGCCAACAGTTTATTGGAGTACGAGCAGTACTTC. Translated: CANSLLEYEQYF.

As concerns this clonotype: Being one base from a much bigger clone, this may be a read error. The chain recombines TRBV7-8 with TRBJ2-1; D is uncertain. The germline V gene has CDR1 SGHVS and CDR2 FQNEAQ. The CDR3 runs 16 residues. The CDR3 region has the DNA TGTACCAGCAGCTTACGTTTAGATAGCTCCTACAATGAGCAGTTCTTC. Protein sequence: CTSSLRLDSSYNEQFF. Filled out from reference TRBV7-8 and TRBJ2-1, the complete variable domain reads GAGVSQSPRYKVAKRGQDVALRCDPISGHVSLFWYQQALGQGPEFLTYFQNEAQLDKSGLPSDRFFAERPEGSVSTLKIQRTQQEDSAVYLCTSSLRLDSSYNEQFFGPGTRLTVL.

The CDR3 DNA sequence: TGTGCCAGCAGTATCCCGCGGCGGGGAATCTACGAGCAGTACTTC. Translating gives CASSIPRRGIYEQYF. V usage is TRBV6-2 or TRBV6-3 and J usage is TRBJ2-7; possibly TRBD2 for D (6 bases). V was pared by 5 bases and J by 3 bases, with 17 bases between. The CDR3 contains 15 residues. CDR1 is MNHEY, CDR2 SVGEGT, per germline.

As for this clonotype: This likely comes from a read error, as the CDR3 has no conserved phenylalanine or tryptophan at its end. The V call is TRBV11-2, the J call TRBJ2-3; 13 bases line up with TRBD2. Germline V gene sequence: CDR1 SGHAT, CDR2 FQNNGV. The CDR3 sequence is 15 residues long. The CDR3, as DNA: TGTGTCGGCAGCTCGGGACTAGCGGGACCAGATACGCAGTATTTA. Translated: CVGSSGLAGPDTQYL.

In the case of this clonotype: The junction departs from germline at one end; a sequencing error may be responsible. This rearrangement joins TRBV5-4 to TRBJ2-7, with 10 bases identical to TRBD1. Germline assignment: CDR1 SGHNT and CDR2 YYREEE (reference sequence). The CDR3 has 14 residues. CDR3 amino acids: CASSVGQGGYEHYF. The CDR3 DNA reads as TGTGCCAGCAGTGTTGGACAGGGGGGTTACGAGCACTACTTC.

As for this clonotype: Its ends do not fully match the called genes, so a read error is possible. The chain combines TRBV5-1 with TRBJ1-1, with TRBD1 identical over 7 bases. There are 14 residues in the CDR3. The germline gives CDR1 SGHRS, CDR2 YFSETQ. The CDR3, as DNA: TGCGCCAGCAGCCCTGGGACAGCGTACACTGTAGCTTACTTT. This codes for CASSPGTAYTVAYF.

This sequence joins TRBV4-1 and TRBJ1-2; no reliable D call. V was shortened by 7 bases and J by 7 bases, with 25 bases between the two germline ends. The CDR3 is made up of 16 amino acids. Germline V gene sequence: CDR1 MGHRA, CDR2 YSYEKL. The CDR3 nucleotides read TGCGCCAGCACTCAAGATATCAGGAGCCCAGGTGGTGGCTACACCTTC. Protein product: CASTQDIRSPGGGYTF.

Comments on this clonotype: The missing conserved phenylalanine or tryptophan at the end of this CDR3 makes a read error likely. Written as DNA, the CDR3 is TGTGCCAGCAGTCAAGAGGTAAACACTGAGGCTTTCATT. Amino acid sequence: CASSQEVNTEAFI. The V and J genes are TRBV6-5 and TRBJ1-1; D is unresolved. The germline gives CDR1 MNHEY, CDR2 SVGAGI. CDR3 length: 13 amino acids.

This clonotype was observed a single time. The junction shows a germline mismatch at one end, possibly a read error. The CDR3: CASSPYGGRSHETRYF. DNA of the CDR3: TGTGCCAGCAGTCCCTATGGCGGGAGATCACATGAGACCCGGTACTTC. The V and J genes are TRBV11-2 and TRBJ2-5, with 7 bases that match TRBD2. Germline-derived CDR1 and CDR2 are SGHAT and FQNNGV. The CDR3 length is 16 residues. Combining the CDR3 with reference TRBV11-2 and TRBJ2-5 gives the whole variable domain EAGVAQSPRYKIIEKRQSVAFWCNPISGHATLYWYQQILGQGPKLLIQFQNNGVVDDSQLPKDRFSAERLKGVDSTLKIQPAKLEDSAVYLCASSPYGGRSHETRYFGPGTRLLVL.

This clonotype was counted once. A read error may produce the germline difference seen at one junction end. The gene calls are TRBV6-5 and TRBJ2-6, with D possibly TRBD1 on 5 matching bases. The CDR3 extends over 15 amino acids. Germline lookup yields CDR1 MNHEY and CDR2 SVGAGI. CDR3 sequence (DNA): TGTGCCAGCAATTACAGGAGCTCTGGGGCCAACGTCCTGACTTTC. This gives the protein CASNYRSSGANVLTF.

Details on this clonotype: The CDR3 does not end in the conserved phenylalanine or tryptophan, so this is likely a read error. The chain is built from TRBV6-5 and TRBJ1-2, with D possibly being TRBD1 (6 bases). V lost 6 bases and J lost 7, with 21 bases in between. This CDR3 region has 15 residues. Germline V gives CDR1 MNHEY, CDR2 SVGAGI. This CDR3 reads CASRESLRGNRGYTL. DNA of the CDR3: TGTGCCAGCAGGGAATCCCTTAGGGGGAACCGTGGCTACACCCTC.

A remark on this clonotype: At one end the junction does not follow the germline gene, possibly because of a read error. The CDR3 bases are TGTGCCAGCAGCATGACCTCCGTAACAGGACGCTATGGCTACAGCTTC. Translated: CASSMTSVTGRYGYSF. This chain links TRBV11-2 with TRBJ1-2; possibly TRBD1 for D (5 bases). The length of the CDR3 is 16 residues. Looked up from germline, CDR1 is SGHAT and CDR2 is FQNNGV.

About this clonotype: A read error may explain this, as a much larger clone is one base away. In DNA form, the CDR3 reads TGCGCCAACAGTGAGGGTAGGGACGAGACCCAGTACTTC. Amino acid sequence: CANSEGRDETQYF. The chain recombines TRBV10-2 with TRBJ2-5; D tentatively reads TRBD1 or TRBD2 (5 bases each). The CDR3 totals 13 residues. The germline V gene encodes CDR1 WSHSY and CDR2 SAAADI.

This clonotype appeared once. A much larger clone differs by one base, so this may be a read error. The chain carries TRBV7-9 and TRBJ2-3; 10 nucleotides line up with TRBD2. The CDR3 is made up of 18 amino acids. Germline CDR1 SEHNR, CDR2 FQNEAQ (reference sequence). Here the CDR3 reads CASGLALVSWTSGDTQYF. The CDR3 bases are TGTGCCAGCGGCTTAGCGCTAGTATCTTGGACTAGCGGTGATACGCAGTATTTT.

This clonotype was detected only a few times. The rearrangement links TRBV28 to TRBJ2-1; 7 bases are shared with TRBD2. With 4 bases clipped from V and 2 bases from J, the junction kept 8 bases outside the gene matches. The CDR3 is 16 residues long. The germline gives CDR1 MDHEN, CDR2 SYDVKM. The DNA for the CDR3 is TGTGCCAGCAGTTGGGTTGGCAGCGGGGCCTACAATGAGCAGTTCTTC. Protein product: CASSWVGSGAYNEQFF. Looking up the rest from reference TRBV28 and TRBJ2-1 gives the full variable domain: DVKVTQSSRYLVKRTGEKVFLECVQDMDHENMFWYRQDPGLGLRLIYFSYDVKMKEKGDIPEGYSVSREKKERFSLILESASTNQTSMYLCASSWVGSGAYNEQFFGPGTRLTVL.

Of note for this clonotype: One base away lies a much larger clone, so this may be a sequencing read error. This chain links TRBV28 with TRBJ2-6, with D possibly TRBD1 on 5 matching bases. CDR3 size: 14 residues. Germline CDR1 MDHEN, CDR2 SYDVKM. The CDR3 here is CASTPFSGANILTF. The DNA for the CDR3 is TGTGCCAGCACCCCATTCTCTGGGGCCAACATCCTGACTTTC.

As concerns this clonotype: A read error is possible here, since a much larger clone lies one base away. Lacking the conserved final phenylalanine or tryptophan, this CDR3 likely reflects a read error. The chain links TRBV28 to TRBJ1-2; D remains unclear. Trimming removed 6 bases from V and 8 bases from J, with 13 bases in between. The CDR3 covers 12 residues. Germline CDR1 is MDHEN and CDR2 is SYDVKM. Here the CDR3 reads CASSVRWYGYTL. In nucleotides, the CDR3 is TGTGCCAGCAGCGTCCGGTGGTACGGCTACACCCTC.